The rows below give T cell receptor beta chains drawn from one sample of a study of T cell changes during pregnancy in multiple sclerosis. Sequenced by immunoSEQ multiplex PCR; TCRdb stores in-frame clones only, minus some. The repertoire holds tens of thousands of clones, with roughly 89% as singletons. This sample comprised peripheral blood, obtained in the second trimester of pregnancy. Receptors were obtained from a female donor with multiple sclerosis, enrolled in a pregnancy study. Both conserved end residues are part of each CDR3. The order of the fields is V gene, CDR3 length, CDR3 protein.

>TRBV7-2|15
CASSQFRGLVNEQFF
>TRBV6-5|14
CASRHRQSNTEAFF
>TRBV10-3|17
CAISEASGSLSTDTQYF
>TRBV11-2|13
CASSFPRGYGYTF
>TRBV11-2|15
CASSLGGVAGNTIYF
>TRBV10-3|14
CAIASGVNTGELFF
>TRBV5-6|12
CASSFRGQPQHF
>TRBV20-1|11
CSARAGLTQYF
>TRBV5-6|17
CASSLVDVGGDGYGYTF
>TRBV5-4|15
CASSWDFSPTDTQYF
>TRBV28|15
CASRDRGQTNEKLFF
>TRBV6-1|16
CASSEVEDSSGNTIYF
>TRBV15|18
CATSRDPVGGLTYNEQFF
>TRBV6-1|14
CASNTDGLKNIQYF
>TRBV21-1|17
CASSNLGPGVRNTEAFF
>TRBV7-9|13
CATPSRFYNEQFF
>TRBV4-3|15
CASSQERNREDEQYF
>TRBV5-1|12
CASSLGQEVHTF
>TRBV7-9|13
CASSSREYTEAFF
>TRBV9|15
CASSTDGGAPDTQYF
>TRBV2|17
CASSDSGDRTTGNTIYF